What follows describes a single T cell receptor beta chain. Its antigen is unknown. From germline, CDR1 is MNHNY and CDR2 SVGAGI (reference sequence). The V and J ends lost 6 bases and 6 bases, in that order; junction bases with no gene match: 7. This CDR3 has 15 amino acids. Each sample came from a Caucasian adult donor living in Nashville, Tennessee. In the CD4+ fraction, cells were divided into CD45RA+ naive and CD45RA-negative memory subsets. These data are taken from a study of shared clonotypes between healthy human individuals. The study, taken as a whole, reports: Unshared clonotypes carried lower generation probabilities than those common to all four donors.

Sequenced by immunoSEQ multiplex PCR; TCRdb stores in-frame clones only, minus some. The table shows some 1 million clones, with around 75% occurring only once. The sequence came from a man younger than 30 in good health. The chain is built from TRBV6-6 and TRBJ2-2, with 10 positions matching TRBD2. Sequencing was carried out using memory CD4+ T cells sorted from blood. Subset noted: CD45RA-negative fraction. This CDR3 reads CASRSSGRGAGELFF. The CDR3 DNA is TGTGCCAGCAGATCTAGCGGGAGAGGGGCCGGGGAGCTGTTTTTT.